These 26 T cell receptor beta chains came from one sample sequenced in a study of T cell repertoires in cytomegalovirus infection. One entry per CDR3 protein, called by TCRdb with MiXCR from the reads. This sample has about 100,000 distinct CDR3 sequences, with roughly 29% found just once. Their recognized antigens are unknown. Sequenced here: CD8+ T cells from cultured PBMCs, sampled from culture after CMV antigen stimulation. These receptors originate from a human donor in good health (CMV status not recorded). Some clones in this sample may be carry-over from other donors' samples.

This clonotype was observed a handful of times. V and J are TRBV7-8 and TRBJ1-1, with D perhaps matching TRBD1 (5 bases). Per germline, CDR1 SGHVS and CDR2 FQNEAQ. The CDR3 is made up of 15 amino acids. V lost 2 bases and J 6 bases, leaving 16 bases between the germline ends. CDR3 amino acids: CASSLMQGSVAEAFF. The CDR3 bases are TGTGCCAGCAGCTTAATGCAGGGTTCCGTGGCTGAAGCTTTCTTT.

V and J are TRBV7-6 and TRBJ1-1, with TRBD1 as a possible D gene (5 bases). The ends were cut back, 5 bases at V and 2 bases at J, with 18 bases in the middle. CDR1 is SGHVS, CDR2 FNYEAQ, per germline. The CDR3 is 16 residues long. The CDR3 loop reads CASSRRIRDFNTEAFF. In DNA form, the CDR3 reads TGTGCCAGCAGCCGCCGGATTCGGGACTTCAACACTGAAGCTTTCTTT.

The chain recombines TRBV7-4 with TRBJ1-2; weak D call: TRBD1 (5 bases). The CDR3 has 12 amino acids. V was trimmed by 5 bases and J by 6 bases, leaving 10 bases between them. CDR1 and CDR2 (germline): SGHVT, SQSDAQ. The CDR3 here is CASSRGADGYTF. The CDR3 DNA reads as TGTGCCAGCAGCAGGGGCGCGGATGGCTACACCTTC.

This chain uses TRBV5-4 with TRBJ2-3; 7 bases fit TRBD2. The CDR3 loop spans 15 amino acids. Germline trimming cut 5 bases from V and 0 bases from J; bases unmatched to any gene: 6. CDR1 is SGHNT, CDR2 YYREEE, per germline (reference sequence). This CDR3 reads CASSRLAASTDTQYF. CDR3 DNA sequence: TGTGCCAGCAGTCGTCTAGCGGCTAGCACAGATACGCAGTATTTT.

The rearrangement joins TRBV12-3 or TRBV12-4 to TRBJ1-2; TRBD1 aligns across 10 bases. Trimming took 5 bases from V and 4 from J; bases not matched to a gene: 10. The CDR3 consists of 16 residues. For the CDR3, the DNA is TGTGCCAGCAGTATGGCGGGGACAGGGGACGTCTATGGCTACACCTTC. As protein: CASSMAGTGDVYGYTF.

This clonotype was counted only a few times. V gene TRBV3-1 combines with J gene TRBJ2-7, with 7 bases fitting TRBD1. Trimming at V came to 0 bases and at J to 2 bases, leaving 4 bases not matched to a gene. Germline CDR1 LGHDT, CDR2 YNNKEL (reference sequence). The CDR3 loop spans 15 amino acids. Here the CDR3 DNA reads TGTGCCAGCAGCCAAGAACTCGGACAGGCCTACGAGCAGTACTTC. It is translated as CASSQELGQAYEQYF.

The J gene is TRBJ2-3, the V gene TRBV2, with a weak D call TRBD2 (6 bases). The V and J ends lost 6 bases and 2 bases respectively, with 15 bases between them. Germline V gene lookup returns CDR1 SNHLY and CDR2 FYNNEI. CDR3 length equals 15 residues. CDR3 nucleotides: TGTGCCAGCAGCAACACGGGAGCCTACACAGATACGCAGTATTTT. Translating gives CASSNTGAYTDTQYF.

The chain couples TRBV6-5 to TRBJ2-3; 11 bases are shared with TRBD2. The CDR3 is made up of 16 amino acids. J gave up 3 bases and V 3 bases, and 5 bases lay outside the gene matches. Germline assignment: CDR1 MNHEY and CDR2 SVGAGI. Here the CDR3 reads CASSYISGGGTDTQYF. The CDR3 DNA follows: TGTGCCAGCAGTTATATTAGCGGGGGGGGGACAGATACGCAGTATTTT.

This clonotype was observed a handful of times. The CDR3 region is CASTDGTGMSGDTQYF. The CDR3 DNA is TGTGCCAGCACCGACGGGACGGGGATGTCAGGAGATACGCAGTATTTT. This chain links TRBV7-9 with TRBJ2-3; D is tentatively TRBD1 or TRBD2 (5 bases each). The CDR3 is made up of 16 amino acids. V shed 7 bases and J shed 5 bases, with 22 bases lying between them. Germline values: CDR1 SEHNR, CDR2 FQNEAQ (reference sequence).

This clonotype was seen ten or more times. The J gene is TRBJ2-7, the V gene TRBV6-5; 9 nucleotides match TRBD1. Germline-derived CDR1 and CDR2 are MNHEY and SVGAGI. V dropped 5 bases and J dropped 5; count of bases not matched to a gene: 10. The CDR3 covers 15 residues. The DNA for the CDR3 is TGTGCCAGCAGTCTGGGGACAGGGAAACGGGACGAGCAGTACTTC. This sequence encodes CASSLGTGKRDEQYF.

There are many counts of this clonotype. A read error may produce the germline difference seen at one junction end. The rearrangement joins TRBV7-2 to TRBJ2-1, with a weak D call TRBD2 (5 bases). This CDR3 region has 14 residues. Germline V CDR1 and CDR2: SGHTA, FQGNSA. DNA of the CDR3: TGTGCCAGCAGCCTAGCTTACCCTAGGGATGAGCAGTTCTTC. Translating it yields CASSLAYPRDEQFF.

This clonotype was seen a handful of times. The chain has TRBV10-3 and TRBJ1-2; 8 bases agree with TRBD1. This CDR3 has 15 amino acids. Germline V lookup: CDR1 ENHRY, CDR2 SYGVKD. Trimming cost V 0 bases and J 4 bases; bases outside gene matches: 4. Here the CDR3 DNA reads TGTGCCATCAGTGAGTCTGGGACAGGCTTCTATGGCTACACCTTC. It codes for CAISESGTGFYGYTF.

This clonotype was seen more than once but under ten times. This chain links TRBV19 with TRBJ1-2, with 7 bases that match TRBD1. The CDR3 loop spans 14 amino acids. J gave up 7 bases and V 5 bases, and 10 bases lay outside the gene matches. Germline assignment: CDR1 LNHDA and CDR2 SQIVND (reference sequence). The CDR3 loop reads CASSETDRFLGYTF. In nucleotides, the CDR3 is TGTGCCAGTAGTGAAACGGACAGGTTTCTTGGCTACACCTTC.

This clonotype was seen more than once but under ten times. CDR3 residues: CASSSAGGSSYNEQFF. The CDR3 DNA follows: TGTGCCAGCAGTAGCGCGGGGGGAAGCTCCTACAATGAGCAGTTCTTC. The V and J genes are TRBV27 and TRBJ2-1, with 8 bases identical to TRBD2. The length of the CDR3 is 16 residues. Germline loops: CDR1 MNHEY, CDR2 SMNVEV (reference sequence). The J segment lost 0 bases and the V segment lost 5 bases, leaving 6 bases of the junction unmatched.

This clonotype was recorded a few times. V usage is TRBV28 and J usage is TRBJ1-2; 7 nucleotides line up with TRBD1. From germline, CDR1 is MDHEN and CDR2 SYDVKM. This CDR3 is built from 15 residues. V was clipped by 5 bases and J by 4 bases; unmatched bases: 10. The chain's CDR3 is CASSGRDSFLYGYTF. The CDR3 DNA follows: TGTGCCAGCAGTGGCCGGGACAGTTTCCTCTATGGCTACACCTTC.

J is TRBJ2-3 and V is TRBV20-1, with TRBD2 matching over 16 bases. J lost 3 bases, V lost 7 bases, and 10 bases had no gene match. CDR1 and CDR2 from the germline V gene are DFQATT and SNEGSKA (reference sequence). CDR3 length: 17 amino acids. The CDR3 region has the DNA TGCAGTGTTTCGAAAGGGACTAGCGGGGGGGGGACAGATACGCAGTATTTT. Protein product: CSVSKGTSGGGTDTQYF.

The CDR3 DNA reads TGTGCCAGCAGCTCCGTCCCGAGCGGTCAGCCCCAGCATTTT. The encoded protein is CASSSVPSGQPQHF. The chain combines TRBV7-6 with TRBJ1-5; no firm D call. The V gene lost 4 bases and the J gene lost 6 bases, with 13 bases spanning the gap. Germline loops: CDR1 SGHVS, CDR2 FNYEAQ. The CDR3 spans 14 residues.

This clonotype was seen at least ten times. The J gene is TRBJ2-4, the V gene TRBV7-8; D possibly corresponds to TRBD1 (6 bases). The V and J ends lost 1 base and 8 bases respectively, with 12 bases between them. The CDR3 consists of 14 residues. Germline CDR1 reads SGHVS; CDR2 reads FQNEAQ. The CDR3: CASSLDAGVDIQYF. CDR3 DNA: TGTGCCAGCAGCTTAGATGCAGGGGTTGACATTCAGTACTTC.

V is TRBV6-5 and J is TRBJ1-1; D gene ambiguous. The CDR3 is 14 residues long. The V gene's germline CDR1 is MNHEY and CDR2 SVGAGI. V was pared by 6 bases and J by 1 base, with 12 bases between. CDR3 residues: CASSPVTPNTEAFF. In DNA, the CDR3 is TGTGCCAGCAGCCCGGTGACCCCGAACACTGAAGCTTTCTTT.

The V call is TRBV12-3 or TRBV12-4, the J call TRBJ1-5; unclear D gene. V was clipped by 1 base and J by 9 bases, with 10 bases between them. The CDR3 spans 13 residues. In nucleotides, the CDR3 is TGTGCCAGCAGTTTAGGGCTAACCGGGCCCCAGCATTTT. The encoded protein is CASSLGLTGPQHF.

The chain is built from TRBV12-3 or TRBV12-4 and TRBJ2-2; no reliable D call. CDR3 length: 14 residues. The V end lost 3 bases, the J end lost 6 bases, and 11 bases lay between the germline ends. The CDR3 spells CASSFGPPAGELFF. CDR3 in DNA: TGTGCCAGCAGTTTCGGACCTCCGGCCGGGGAGCTGTTTTTT.

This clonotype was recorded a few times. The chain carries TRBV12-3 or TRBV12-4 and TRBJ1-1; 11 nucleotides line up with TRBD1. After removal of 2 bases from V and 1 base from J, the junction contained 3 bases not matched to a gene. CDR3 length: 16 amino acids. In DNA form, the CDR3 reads TGTGCCAGCAGTTTAAGGACAGGGGGCCCGAACACTGAAGCTTTCTTT. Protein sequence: CASSLRTGGPNTEAFF.

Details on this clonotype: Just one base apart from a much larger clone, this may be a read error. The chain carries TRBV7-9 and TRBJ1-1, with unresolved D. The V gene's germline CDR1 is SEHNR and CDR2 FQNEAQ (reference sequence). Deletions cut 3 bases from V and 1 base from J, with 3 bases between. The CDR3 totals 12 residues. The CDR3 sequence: CASSFWNTEAFF. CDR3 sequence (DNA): TGTGCCAGCAGCTTTTGGAACACTGAAGCTTTCTTT.

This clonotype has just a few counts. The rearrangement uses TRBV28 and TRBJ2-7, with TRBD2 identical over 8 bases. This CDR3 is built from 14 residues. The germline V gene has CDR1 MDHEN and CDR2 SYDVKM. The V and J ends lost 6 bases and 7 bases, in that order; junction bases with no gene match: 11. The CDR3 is CASSPSGGTDEQYF. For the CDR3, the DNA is TGTGCCAGCAGCCCCAGCGGGGGTACTGATGAGCAGTACTTC. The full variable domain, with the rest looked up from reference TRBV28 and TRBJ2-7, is DVKVTQSSRYLVKRTGEKVFLECVQDMDHENMFWYRQDPGLGLRLIYFSYDVKMKEKGDIPEGYSVSREKKERFSLILESASTNQTSMYLCASSPSGGTDEQYFGPGTRLTVT.

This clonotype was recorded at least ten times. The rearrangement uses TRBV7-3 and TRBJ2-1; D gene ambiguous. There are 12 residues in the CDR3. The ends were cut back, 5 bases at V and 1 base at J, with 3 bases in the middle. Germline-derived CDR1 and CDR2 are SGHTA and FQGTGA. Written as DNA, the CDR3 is TGTGCCAGCAGCAATTCCTACAATGAGCAGTTCTTC. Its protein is CASSNSYNEQFF.

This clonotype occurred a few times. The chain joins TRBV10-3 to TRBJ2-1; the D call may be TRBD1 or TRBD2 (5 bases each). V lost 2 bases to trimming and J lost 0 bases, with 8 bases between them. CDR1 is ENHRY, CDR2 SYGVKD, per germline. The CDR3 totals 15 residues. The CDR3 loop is CAISEKGSSYNEQFF. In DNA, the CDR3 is TGTGCCATCAGTGAGAAGGGGAGCTCCTACAATGAGCAGTTCTTC.